One and the same sample provided the 20 T cell receptor beta chains below, sequenced in a study of post-analysis software for immune sequencing data. Study observations and caveats: In patients, TRBV5-6, TRBV5-1 and TRBV20-1 belonged to about five TRBV segments found more frequently than in controls.

TCR beta cDNA libraries had unique molecular identifiers. Via MiXCR, TCRdb re-called the PCR reads, giving one row per CDR3 protein. Here the sample spans about 500,000 distinct CDR3 sequences, around 40% being singletons. The antigens these receptors bind are not known. The sample was blood. The source of these receptors is a girl aged 5 to 17 with multiple sclerosis.

This clonotype was recorded a few times. The chain joins TRBV14 to TRBJ2-5; TRBD2 agrees at 7 bases. The CDR3 contains 16 residues. CDR1 and CDR2 (germline): SGHDN, FVKESK. Unmatched junction bases numbered 5, after V lost 0 bases and J lost 1 base. CDR3 DNA: TGTGCCAGCAGCCAAGAACGAGCGGGGATCCAAGAGACCCAGTACTTC. This translates into CASSQERAGIQETQYF.

This clonotype was seen a few times. The chain carries TRBV7-2 and TRBJ2-5, with 7 bases identical to TRBD2. The J call may be incorrect, as the DNA end agrees better with TRBJ2-7. This CDR3 spans 13 amino acids. CDR1 is SGHTA and CDR2 is FQGNSA in the germline V gene. The CDR3 loop is CASSPGLNYEQYF. CDR3 DNA sequence: TGTGCCAGCAGCCCGGGACTAAACTACGAGCAGTACTTC.

This sequence joins TRBV20-1 and TRBJ2-7; TRBD1 aligns across 9 bases. After removal of 3 bases from V and 3 bases from J, the junction contained 3 bases not matched to a gene. Germline-derived CDR1 and CDR2 are DFQATT and SNEGSKA (reference sequence). The CDR3 extends over 13 amino acids. Here the CDR3 reads CSARWDRVYEQYF. CDR3 DNA: TGCAGTGCTAGGTGGGACAGGGTCTACGAGCAGTACTTC.

This chain uses TRBV27 with TRBJ2-1, with 9 bases matching TRBD2. Germline loops: CDR1 MNHEY, CDR2 SMNVEV (reference sequence). The CDR3 extends over 16 amino acids. The V and J ends lost 3 bases and 8 bases, in that order; junction bases with no gene match: 11. DNA for the CDR3: TGTGCCAGCAGTTTGGCCGAGGCGGGAGGGTCTGATGAGCAGTTCTTC. Protein product: CASSLAEAGGSDEQFF.

The rearrangement links TRBV12-3 or TRBV12-4 to TRBJ2-2, with D possibly being TRBD1 (7 bases). This CDR3 region has 13 residues. V was pared by 4 bases and J by 9 bases, with 12 bases between. For the CDR3, the DNA is TGTGCCAGCAGTTCAGGGGGGATGAGGGAGCTGTTTTTT. Residues: CASSSGGMRELFF.

The rearrangement joins TRBV29-1 to TRBJ1-2; 8 nucleotides agree with TRBD1. V trimming: 7 bases; J trimming: 3 bases; junction bases outside the gene matches: 4. The CDR3 runs 12 residues. Germline lookup yields CDR1 SQVTM and CDR2 ANQGSEA. Here the CDR3 reads CSGGQGDYGYTF. For the CDR3, the DNA is TGCAGCGGAGGACAGGGCGACTATGGCTACACCTTC.

The chain joins TRBV15 to TRBJ1-1, with 7 bases that match TRBD1. The germline V gene encodes CDR1 LNHNV and CDR2 YYDKDF (reference sequence). J was trimmed by 5 bases and V by 3 bases; bases with no gene match: 15. The CDR3 has 17 residues. CDR3 loop: CATSRGRQGGRRTEAFF. The CDR3 nucleotides read TGTGCCACCAGCAGGGGAAGACAGGGAGGAAGGAGGACTGAAGCTTTCTTT.

Concerning this clonotype: Given the absence of the conserved phenylalanine or tryptophan at the CDR3 end, a read error is likely. The rearrangement uses TRBV28 and TRBJ2-7; 10 positions match TRBD1. With 10 bases clipped from V and 0 bases from J, the junction kept 6 bases outside the gene matches. The CDR3 consists of 14 residues. Looked up from germline, CDR1 is MDHEN and CDR2 is SYDVKM. Here the CDR3 reads CATDRDRGSYEQYC. CDR3 nucleotides: TGTGCCACCGACCGGGACAGGGGCTCCTACGAGCAGTACTGC.

CDR3 bases: TGTGCCAGCAGCTTAGTGACAGCCTACGAGCAGTACTTC. Translation: CASSLVTAYEQYF. The chain employs TRBV7-2 and TRBJ2-7; D perhaps matches TRBD1 (5 bases). CDR3 size: 13 residues. Germline V lookup: CDR1 SGHTA, CDR2 FQGNSA. V lost 1 base to trimming and J lost 2 bases, with 6 bases between them.

In its sample, this clonotype was seen many times. The chain links TRBV13 to TRBJ1-1, with TRBD1 matching over 8 bases. V dropped 5 bases and J dropped 2; count of bases not matched to a gene: 7. Looked up from germline, CDR1 is PRHDT and CDR2 is FYEKMQ (reference sequence). This CDR3 comprises 15 residues. The CDR3 bases are TGTGCCAGCAGCGACAGGGGAAATGGCAACACTGAAGCTTTCTTT. It yields the protein CASSDRGNGNTEAFF.

In this sample, this clonotype turned up a few times. This chain links TRBV12-3 or TRBV12-4 with TRBJ2-7; 7 nucleotides align to TRBD1. CDR3 length: 14 residues. J was trimmed by 6 bases and V by 4 bases; bases with no gene match: 9. The CDR3: CASSSRQGHSEQYF. CDR3 bases: TGTGCCAGCAGTTCGAGACAGGGTCATTCCGAGCAGTACTTC.

V and J are TRBV29-1 and TRBJ1-5; no firm D call. Germline V gene sequence: CDR1 SQVTM, CDR2 ANQGSEA. This CDR3 is built from 13 residues. The V and J ends lost 4 bases and 0 bases respectively, with 7 bases between them. In DNA form, the CDR3 reads TGCAGCGTTGGGGTCTATAGCAATCAGCCCCAGCATTTT. Amino acid sequence: CSVGVYSNQPQHF. Variable domain in full (rest from reference TRBV29-1 and TRBJ1-5): SAVISQKPSRDICQRGTSLTIQCQVDSQVTMMFWYRQQPGQSLTLIATANQGSEATYESGFVIDKFPISRPNLTFSTLTVSNMSPEDSSIYLCSVGVYSNQPQHFGDGTRLSIL.

The chain joins TRBV7-9 to TRBJ1-1, with unresolved D. Germline V gene lookup returns CDR1 SEHNR and CDR2 FQNEAQ (reference sequence). The CDR3 extends over 13 amino acids. V was cut by 5 bases and J by 6 bases, with 13 bases left in between. This CDR3 is CASSLSTTAEAFF. Here the CDR3 DNA reads TGTGCCAGCAGCCTTTCGACGACCGCTGAAGCTTTCTTT.

This chain joins TRBV24-1 and TRBJ2-7, with D perhaps matching TRBD2 (6 bases). CDR3 length equals 12 residues. Per germline, CDR1 KGHDR and CDR2 SFDVKD. Between the trimmed V and J ends, which lost 4 bases and 5 bases, there was a span of 8 bases. The CDR3 here is CATSEAGHEQYF. The CDR3 DNA sequence: TGTGCCACCAGTGAGGCGGGGCACGAGCAGTACTTC.

This clonotype was found a few times. The chain links TRBV20-1 to TRBJ2-5, with D unresolved. Germline V gives CDR1 DFQATT, CDR2 SNEGSKA (reference sequence). V was pared by 6 bases and J by 4 bases, with 12 bases between. The CDR3 spans 12 residues. CDR3 nucleotides: TGCAGTGCCCCGATTAACCCAGAGACCCAGTACTTC. It is translated as CSAPINPETQYF.

The genes are TRBV7-2 and TRBJ2-1; no reliable D call. Germline CDR1 is SGHTA and CDR2 is FQGNSA. The ends were cut back, 1 base at V and 0 bases at J, with 13 bases in the middle. The CDR3 runs to 17 residues. Written as DNA, the CDR3 is TGTGCCAGCAGCTTAGTTGGCGCAGTCAGCTCCTACAATGAGCAGTTCTTC. Its translation is CASSLVGAVSSYNEQFF.

The V gene is TRBV7-9, the J gene TRBJ1-4, with D hard to call. Looked up from germline, CDR1 is SEHNR and CDR2 is FQNEAQ (reference sequence). V was trimmed by 2 bases and J by 8 bases, leaving 6 bases between them. CDR3 length equals 12 residues. Written as DNA, the CDR3 is TGTGCCAGCAGCTTAATACAGGAAAAACTGTTTTTT. Protein sequence: CASSLIQEKLFF. Filled out from reference TRBV7-9 and TRBJ1-4, the complete variable domain reads DTGVSQNPRHKITKRGQNVTFRCDPISEHNRLYWYRQTLGQGPEFLTYFQNEAQLEKSRLLSDRFSAERPKGSFSTLEIQRTEQGDSAMYLCASSLIQEKLFFGSGTQLSVL.

The V call is TRBV27, the J call TRBJ2-7, with TRBD2 matching 8 bases. The CDR3 consists of 14 residues. CDR1 MNHEY and CDR2 SMNVEV come from the germline V gene (reference sequence). V trimming: 3 bases; J trimming: 6 bases; junction bases outside the gene matches: 7. This CDR3 reads CASSFQRESPEQYF. The DNA of the CDR3 is TGTGCCAGCAGTTTCCAGCGGGAGAGTCCCGAGCAGTACTTC.

The V call is TRBV7-9, the J call TRBJ2-7; D is unclear. Germline CDR1 reads SEHNR; CDR2 reads FQNEAQ (reference sequence). CDR3 length: 17 amino acids. Deletions cut 0 bases from V and 1 base from J, with 16 bases between. CDR3 in DNA: TGTGCCAGCAGCTTAGCGCTGGGATCCGGAACGTCCTACGAGCAGTACTTC. Its translation: CASSLALGSGTSYEQYF.

The chain has TRBV4-1 and TRBJ2-1; D possibly matches TRBD1 or TRBD2 (6 bases each). Germline CDR1 is MGHRA and CDR2 is YSYEKL. Trimming cost V 2 bases and J 13 bases, with 21 bases left between them. The CDR3 contains 15 residues. CDR3 sequence: CASSQPTGGQETQFF. DNA of the CDR3: TGCGCCAGCAGCCAACCGACCGGGGGCCAAGAGACCCAGTTCTTC.